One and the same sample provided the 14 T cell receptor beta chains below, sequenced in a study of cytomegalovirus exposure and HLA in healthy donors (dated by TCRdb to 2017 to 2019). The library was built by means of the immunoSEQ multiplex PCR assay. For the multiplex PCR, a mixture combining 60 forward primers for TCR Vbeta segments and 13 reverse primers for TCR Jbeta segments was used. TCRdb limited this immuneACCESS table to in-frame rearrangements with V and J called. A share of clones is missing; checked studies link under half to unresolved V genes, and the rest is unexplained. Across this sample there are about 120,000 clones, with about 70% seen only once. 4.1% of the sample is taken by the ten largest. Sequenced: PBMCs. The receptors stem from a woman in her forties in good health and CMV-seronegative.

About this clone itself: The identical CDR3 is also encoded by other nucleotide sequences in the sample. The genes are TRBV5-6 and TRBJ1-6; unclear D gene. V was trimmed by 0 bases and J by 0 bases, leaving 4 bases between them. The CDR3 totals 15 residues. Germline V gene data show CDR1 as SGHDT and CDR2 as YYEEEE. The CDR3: CASSLGSSYNSPLHF. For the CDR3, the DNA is TGTGCCAGCAGCTTGGGGAGCTCCTATAATTCACCCCTCCACTTT.

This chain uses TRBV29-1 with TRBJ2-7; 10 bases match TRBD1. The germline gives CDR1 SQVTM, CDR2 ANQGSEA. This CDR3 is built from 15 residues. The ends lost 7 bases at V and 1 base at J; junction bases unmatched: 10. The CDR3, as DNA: TGCAGCGCCCGGGGGGGGACAGGGGCATCCTACGAGCAGTACTTC. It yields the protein CSARGGTGASYEQYF.

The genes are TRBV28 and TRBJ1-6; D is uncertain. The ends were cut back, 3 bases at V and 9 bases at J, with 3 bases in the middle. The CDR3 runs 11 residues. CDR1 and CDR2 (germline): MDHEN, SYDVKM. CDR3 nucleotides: TGTGCCAGCAGTTTGAGTTCACCCCTCCACTTT. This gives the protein CASSLSSPLHF.

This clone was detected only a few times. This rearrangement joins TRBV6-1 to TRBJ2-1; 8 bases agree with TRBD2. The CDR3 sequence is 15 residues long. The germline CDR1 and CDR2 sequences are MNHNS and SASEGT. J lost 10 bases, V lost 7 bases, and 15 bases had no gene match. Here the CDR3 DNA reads TGTGCCAGCACCCCTACTCCGGGAGGGCAGGGAGAGCAGTTCTTC. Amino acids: CASTPTPGGQGEQFF.

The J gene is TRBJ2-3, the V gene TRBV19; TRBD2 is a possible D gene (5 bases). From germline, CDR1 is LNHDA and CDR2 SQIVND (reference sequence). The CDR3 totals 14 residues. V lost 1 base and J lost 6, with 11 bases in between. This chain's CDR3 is CASSIGGSGDTQYF. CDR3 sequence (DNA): TGTGCCAGTAGTATAGGAGGGAGTGGGGATACGCAGTATTTT.

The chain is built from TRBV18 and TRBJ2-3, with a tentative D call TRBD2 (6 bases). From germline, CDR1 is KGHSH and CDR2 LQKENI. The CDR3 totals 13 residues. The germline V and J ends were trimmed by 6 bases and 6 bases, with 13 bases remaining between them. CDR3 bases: TGTGCCAGCTCTCCCTCCCGGGAGGATACGCAGTATTTT. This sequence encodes CASSPSREDTQYF.

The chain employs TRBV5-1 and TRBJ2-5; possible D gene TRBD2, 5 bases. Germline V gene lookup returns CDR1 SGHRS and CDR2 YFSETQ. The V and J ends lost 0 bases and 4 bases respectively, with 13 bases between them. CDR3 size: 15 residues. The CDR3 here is CASSLDRGPPETQYF. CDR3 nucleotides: TGCGCCAGCAGCTTGGACAGAGGGCCCCCAGAGACCCAGTACTTC.

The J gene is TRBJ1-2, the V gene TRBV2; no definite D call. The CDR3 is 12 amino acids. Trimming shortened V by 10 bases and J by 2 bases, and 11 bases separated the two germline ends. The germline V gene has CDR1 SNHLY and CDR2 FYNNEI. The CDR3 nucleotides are TGTGCCAACCCAACAGTGAACTATGGCTACACCTTC. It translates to CANPTVNYGYTF.

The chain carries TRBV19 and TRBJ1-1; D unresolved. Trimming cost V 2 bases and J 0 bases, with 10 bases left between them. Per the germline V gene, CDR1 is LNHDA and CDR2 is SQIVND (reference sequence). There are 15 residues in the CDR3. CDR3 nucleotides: TGTGCCAGTAGTATAATTAGAGGGATGAACACTGAAGCTTTCTTT. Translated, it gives CASSIIRGMNTEAFF. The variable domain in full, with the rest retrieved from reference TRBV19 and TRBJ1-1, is DGGITQSPKYLFRKEGQNVTLSCEQNLNHDAMYWYRQDPGQGLRLIYYSQIVNDFQKGDIAEGYSVSREKKESFPLTVTSAQKNPTAFYLCASSIIRGMNTEAFFGQGTRLTVV.

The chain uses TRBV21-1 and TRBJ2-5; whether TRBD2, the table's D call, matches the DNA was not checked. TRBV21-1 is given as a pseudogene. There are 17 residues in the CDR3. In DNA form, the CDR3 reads TGTGCCAGCAGTGGGGAGGGGGTTTCGGACCAGCCAGAGACCCAGTACTTC. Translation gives CASSGEGVSDQPETQYF.

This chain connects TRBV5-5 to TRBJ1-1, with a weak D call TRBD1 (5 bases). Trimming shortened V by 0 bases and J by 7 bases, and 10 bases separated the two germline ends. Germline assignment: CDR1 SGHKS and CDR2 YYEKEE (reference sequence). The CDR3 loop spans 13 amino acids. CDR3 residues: CASSLEWGGEAFF. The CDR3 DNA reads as TGTGCCAGCAGCTTGGAGTGGGGGGGTGAAGCTTTCTTT.

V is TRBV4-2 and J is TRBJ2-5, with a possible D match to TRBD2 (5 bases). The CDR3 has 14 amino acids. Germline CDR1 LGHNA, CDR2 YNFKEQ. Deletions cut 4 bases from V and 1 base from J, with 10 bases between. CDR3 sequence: CASSPGGGQETQYF. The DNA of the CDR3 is TGTGCCAGCAGCCCCGGCGGAGGCCAAGAGACCCAGTACTTC.

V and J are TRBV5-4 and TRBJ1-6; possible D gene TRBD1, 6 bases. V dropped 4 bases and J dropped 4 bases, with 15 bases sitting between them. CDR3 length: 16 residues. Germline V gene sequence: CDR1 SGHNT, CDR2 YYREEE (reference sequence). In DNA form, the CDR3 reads TGTGCCAGCAGCCTGATGGGGGCCTCGTATAATTCACCCCTCCACTTT. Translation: CASSLMGASYNSPLHF.

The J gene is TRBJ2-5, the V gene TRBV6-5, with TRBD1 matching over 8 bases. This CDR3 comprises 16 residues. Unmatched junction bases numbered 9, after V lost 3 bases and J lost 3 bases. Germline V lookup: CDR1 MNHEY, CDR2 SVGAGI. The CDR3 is CASSYSSRDRKETQYF. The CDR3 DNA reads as TGTGCCAGCAGTTATTCCTCCCGGGACAGGAAAGAGACCCAGTACTTC.